One sample yielded the 25 T cell receptor beta chains listed below, sequenced in a study of T cell changes during pregnancy in multiple sclerosis. Generated by immunoSEQ multiplex PCR, the TCRdb table keeps only in-frame clones and is missing some. The table records about 77,000 clones, roughly 91% of them present only once. Source: peripheral blood, taken after pregnancy. Source of these receptors: a female donor in good health, enrolled as a control in a pregnancy study.

The gene calls are TRBV10-2 and TRBJ2-3; 12 bases agree with TRBD2. Germline CDR1 WSHSY, CDR2 SAAADI. With V trimmed by 6 bases and J by 6 bases, 4 bases remained unmatched. CDR3 length equals 14 residues. The CDR3 DNA reads as TGCGCCAGCAGACTAGCGGGGGGCGAGGATACGCAGTATTTT. This sequence encodes CASRLAGGEDTQYF.

The chain recombines TRBV5-4 with TRBJ1-2; 7 bases line up with TRBD1. V was pared by 3 bases and J by 4 bases, with 9 bases of the junction left unmatched. Germline assignment: CDR1 SGHNT and CDR2 YYREEE (reference sequence). This CDR3 is built from 15 residues. CDR3 sequence: CASSSRDRGIYGYTF. The CDR3, as DNA: TGTGCCAGCAGCTCGCGGGACAGAGGAATCTATGGCTACACCTTC.

The rearrangement uses TRBV5-5 and TRBJ1-6; no clear D. V lost 4 bases and J lost 4, with 12 bases in between. The CDR3 is made up of 15 amino acids. Germline loops: CDR1 SGHKS, CDR2 YYEKEE (reference sequence). The DNA of the CDR3 is TGTGCCAGCAGCGGGTTGACACAATATAATTCACCCCTCCACTTT. Translated: CASSGLTQYNSPLHF.

The CDR3 bases are TGTGCCAGAAGCTGGGGCTCGGGACAGGGGATATGTAAGGAAAAACTGTTTTTT. It is translated as CARSWGSGQGICKEKLFF. This sequence joins TRBV5-3 and TRBJ1-4, with 10 bases lining up with TRBD1. TRBV5-3 is an ORF; its function is uncertain. There are 18 residues in the CDR3. Losses at the gene ends were 3 bases for V and 8 bases for J; bases not matched to a gene: 16.

This rearrangement joins TRBV4-1 to TRBJ2-6, with D perhaps matching TRBD1 (5 bases). Trimming stripped 4 bases from V and 2 bases from J, with 15 bases between. The CDR3 has 17 amino acids. Germline CDR1 is MGHRA and CDR2 is YSYEKL. The CDR3 region is CASSLPGQGPGANVLTF. The CDR3 DNA sequence: TGCGCCAGCAGCCTCCCCGGTCAGGGTCCTGGGGCCAACGTCCTGACTTTC.

This chain joins TRBV5-1 and TRBJ2-3; D may be TRBD1 (5 bases). The V gene lost 4 bases and the J gene lost 5 bases, with 14 bases spanning the gap. The length of the CDR3 is 14 residues. Germline CDR1 reads SGHRS; CDR2 reads YFSETQ. The CDR3 DNA reads as TGCGCCAGCAGCCCCGGTGGGGCCCTAGATACGCAGTATTTT. As protein: CASSPGGALDTQYF.

The chain links TRBV11-2 to TRBJ2-7, with 9 bases fitting TRBD2. The CDR3 length is 16 residues. V dropped 5 bases and J dropped 1; count of bases not matched to a gene: 9. CDR1 is SGHAT and CDR2 is FQNNGV in the germline V gene. The CDR3 DNA sequence: TGTGCCAGCAGCATCACTAGCGGGCCTAGTTCCTACGAGCAGTACTTC. Translating gives CASSITSGPSSYEQYF.

The chain combines TRBV4-2 with TRBJ1-1; the match to TRBD1 covers 12 bases. The V segment lost 4 bases and the J segment 8 bases; nucleotides outside the gene matches: 5. The CDR3 runs 14 residues. In germline, CDR1 is LGHNA, CDR2 YNFKEQ. CDR3 sequence reads: CASSLKGQGAEAFF. DNA of the CDR3: TGTGCCAGCAGCCTAAAGGGACAGGGGGCAGAAGCTTTCTTT.

V usage is TRBV28 and J usage is TRBJ1-1; D is ambiguous. In germline, CDR1 is MDHEN, CDR2 SYDVKM. V lost 6 bases to trimming and J lost 6 bases, with 20 bases between them. This CDR3 has 15 residues. CDR3 sequence (DNA): TGTGCCAGCAGGCTAGCCAACCAGGTTACGGCTGAAGCTTTCTTT. It translates to CASRLANQVTAEAFF.

CDR3 residues: CASSSASGRGDTQYF. Written as DNA, the CDR3 is TGTGCCAGCAGCTCCGCCAGCGGGAGAGGTGATACGCAGTATTTT. The genes are TRBV7-6 and TRBJ2-3, with 8 bases matching TRBD2. Germline V gene data show CDR1 as SGHVS and CDR2 as FNYEAQ. V lost 4 bases, J lost 6 bases, and 9 bases stayed unmatched. This CDR3 has 15 residues.

The chain uses TRBV20-1 and TRBJ1-4; D not resolved. CDR1 and CDR2 from the germline V gene are DFQATT and SNEGSKA (reference sequence). The V gene lost 1 base and the J gene lost 10 bases, with 7 bases spanning the gap. The CDR3 contains 11 residues. This chain's CDR3 is CSARVRGKLFF. The CDR3 region has the DNA TGCAGTGCTAGAGTGCGCGGAAAACTGTTTTTT.

This clone was detected a few times. Here the CDR3 DNA reads TGTGCCAGTGGGGGGGTCGGCCGGAACACCGGGGAGCTGTTTTTT. Protein: CASGGVGRNTGELFF. The chain couples TRBV2 to TRBJ2-2, with 7 bases identical to TRBD2. In germline, CDR1 is SNHLY, CDR2 FYNNEI. The CDR3 loop spans 15 amino acids. The ends lost 9 bases at V and 1 base at J; junction bases unmatched: 8.

The CDR3 DNA follows: TGTGCCAGCAGCTTAAGGGACAGGTCCTATGGCTACACCTTC. This translates into CASSLRDRSYGYTF. The rearrangement uses TRBV7-9 and TRBJ1-2; 8 bases map to TRBD1. The CDR3 runs 14 residues. J was trimmed by 4 bases and V by 2 bases; bases with no gene match: 3. Germline CDR1 reads SEHNR; CDR2 reads FQNEAQ (reference sequence).

This sequence joins TRBV15 and TRBJ1-1; D may be TRBD1 (6 bases). V was cut by 1 base and J by 4 bases, with 13 bases left in between. Looked up from germline, CDR1 is LNHNV and CDR2 is YYDKDF (reference sequence). This CDR3 spans 15 amino acids. The CDR3 loop reads CATSRVDRYPTEAFF. For the CDR3, the DNA is TGTGCCACCAGCAGAGTAGACAGGTACCCCACTGAAGCTTTCTTT.

The chain has TRBV7-2 and TRBJ2-7; maybe TRBD1 (5 bases). Trimming pared 1 base from V and 2 bases from J, leaving 18 bases between. The CDR3 covers 17 residues. Germline-derived CDR1 and CDR2 are SGHTA and FQGNSA. The CDR3 loop reads CASSLVGQGTYPYEQYF. The CDR3 nucleotides are TGTGCCAGCAGCTTAGTTGGGCAGGGTACCTACCCCTACGAGCAGTACTTC. The full variable domain, in which reference TRBV7-2 and TRBJ2-7 provide the parts outside the CDR3, is GAGVSQSPSNKVTEKGKDVELRCDPISGHTALYWYRQSLGQGLEFLIYFQGNSAPDKSGLPSDRFSAERTGGSVSTLTIQRTQQEDSAVYLCASSLVGQGTYPYEQYFGPGTRLTVT.

The chain joins TRBV6-5 to TRBJ2-7; D is perhaps TRBD2 (5 bases). CDR1 is MNHEY and CDR2 is SVGAGI in the germline V gene. CDR3 size: 15 residues. Trimming stripped 0 bases from V and 3 bases from J, with 12 bases between. CDR3 loop: CASSYSLGSGYEQYF. The CDR3 DNA reads as TGTGCCAGCAGTTACTCCCTAGGGAGCGGCTACGAGCAGTACTTC.

The CDR3 region is CASRDSGRAANEQFF. The CDR3, as DNA: TGTGCCAGCAGGGATAGCGGGAGGGCCGCCAATGAGCAGTTCTTC. The genes are TRBV28 and TRBJ2-1, with 11 nucleotides matching TRBD2. The CDR3 covers 15 residues. The germline gives CDR1 MDHEN, CDR2 SYDVKM. J gave up 6 bases and V 6 bases, and 7 bases lay outside the gene matches.

This clone was counted a single time. V gene TRBV18 combines with J gene TRBJ2-2, with D hard to call. Germline V gene lookup returns CDR1 KGHSH and CDR2 LQKENI. There are 14 residues in the CDR3. Trimming took 3 bases from V and 1 from J, leaving 6 bases between them. CDR3 amino acids: CASSPQQNTGELFF. The DNA of the CDR3 is TGTGCCAGCTCACCCCAACAGAACACCGGGGAGCTGTTTTTT.

The CDR3 loop reads CASSPGYSVKNIQYF. CDR3 coding DNA: TGTGCCAGCAGTCCGGGTTACTCGGTCAAAAACATTCAGTACTTC. The genes are TRBV11-1 and TRBJ2-4; D gene uncertain. The CDR3 is 15 amino acids. V was shortened by 6 bases and J by 3 bases, with 15 bases between the two germline ends. Germline CDR1 and CDR2: SGHAT and FQDESV (reference sequence).

This clone was recorded only once. The chain combines TRBV7-7 with TRBJ2-1; 13 bases align to TRBD2. The CDR3 has 12 residues. Germline assignment: CDR1 SSHAT and CDR2 FNYEAQ (reference sequence). DNA for the CDR3: TGTGCTAGCGGTGGACTAGCGGGAGTTCTGTTCTTC. Translating gives CASGGLAGVLFF. Full variable domain (missing parts from reference TRBV7-7 and TRBJ2-1): GAGVSQSPRYKVTKRGQDVTLRCDPISSHATLYWYQQALGQGPEFLTYFNYEAQPDKSGLPSDRFSAERPEGSISTLTIQRTEQRDSAMYRCASGGLAGVLFFGPGTRLTVL.

The genes are TRBV28 and TRBJ1-2, with a possible D match to TRBD1 (6 bases). Trimming took off 5 bases at V and 5 bases at J, with 15 bases between the two ends. The CDR3 runs 14 residues. Germline values: CDR1 MDHEN, CDR2 SYDVKM. In nucleotides, the CDR3 is TGTGCCAGCAGTACCCATAGGACAGTTTATGGCTACACCTTC. Its translation is CASSTHRTVYGYTF.

The CDR3: CASSPLSGSYEQYF. The CDR3 DNA reads as TGTGCCAGCAGCCCCCTCAGCGGGAGCTACGAGCAGTACTTC. V usage is TRBV11-1 and J usage is TRBJ2-7; 8 nucleotides line up with TRBD2. V was pared by 5 bases and J by 3 bases, with 6 bases of the junction left unmatched. The CDR3 sequence is 14 residues long. The V gene's germline CDR1 is SGHAT and CDR2 FQDESV (reference sequence).

As DNA, the CDR3 is TGTGCCAGCCGAAAAGAGGCGACAGCCGAGCAGTACTTC. This sequence encodes CASRKEATAEQYF. The chain links TRBV2 to TRBJ2-7, with D possibly being TRBD1 (5 bases). Germline lookup yields CDR1 SNHLY and CDR2 FYNNEI. This CDR3 comprises 13 residues. V was trimmed by 8 bases and J by 6 bases, leaving 17 bases between them.

Details on this clone: Other nucleotide sequences in the sample specify the same CDR3. In DNA form, the CDR3 reads TGTGCCAGCAGCTTAGTCGCAGGGGGCACAGATACGCAGTATTTT. Translated: CASSLVAGGTDTQYF. The chain recombines TRBV7-9 with TRBJ2-3; perhaps TRBD1 as D (6 bases). V was trimmed by 1 base and J by 1 base, leaving 9 bases between them. This CDR3 is 15 amino acids long. Germline assignment: CDR1 SEHNR and CDR2 FQNEAQ (reference sequence).

This clone has a single count. This chain links TRBV7-3 with TRBJ1-1, with no clear D. The CDR3 is 13 residues long. Germline V gives CDR1 SGHTA, CDR2 FQGTGA. Trimming took off 0 bases at V and 4 bases at J, with 6 bases between the two ends. CDR3: CASSLTPGTEAFF. In nucleotides, the CDR3 is TGTGCCAGCAGCTTAACCCCCGGCACTGAAGCTTTCTTT.